The 8 T cell receptor beta chains listed next were all sequenced from one sample in a study of T-cell memory formation after mild COVID-19. TCRdb used MiXCR to reprocess the 5' RACE reads, holding one entry per CDR3 protein. The repertoire has about 450,000 distinct CDR3 sequences, 20% to 25% of them found once; the top ten carry over 10%. Sample: PBMCs or a T cell subset sorted from them (not recorded which). These receptors all stem from an adult woman who had mild COVID-19 (a few samples of this study predate the infection). Cell type and time point are not known.

The chain uses TRBV30 and TRBJ2-5; D might be TRBD2 (6 bases). The CDR3 contains 13 residues. V lost 5 bases, J lost 3 bases, and 13 bases lay in between. Germline CDR1 and CDR2: GTSNPN and SVGIG (reference sequence). The CDR3 loop reads CAWGGNSKETQYF. As DNA, the CDR3 is TGTGCCTGGGGAGGGAACAGCAAAGAGACCCAGTACTTC.

The sample holds a few counts of this clonotype. The V and J genes are TRBV7-2 and TRBJ2-2; 8 bases fit TRBD1. With 3 bases clipped from V and 7 bases from J, the junction kept 10 bases outside the gene matches. The germline V gene has CDR1 SGHTA and CDR2 FQGNSA. The CDR3 has 16 amino acids. The CDR3 DNA sequence: TGTGCCAGCAGCTTTCAGCGACAGGGGTTTAACGGGGAGCTGTTTTTT. As protein: CASSFQRQGFNGELFF.

V gene TRBV6-6 combines with J gene TRBJ2-3; possible D gene TRBD2, 5 bases. Trimming removed 0 bases from V and 4 bases from J, with 14 bases in between. The CDR3 length is 16 residues. Germline CDR1 is MNHNY and CDR2 is SVGAGI (reference sequence). CDR3 nucleotides: TGTGCCAGCAGTTACTCGTTTACCGGCGGGCCAGATACGCAGTATTTT. It encodes CASSYSFTGGPDTQYF.

The rearrangement joins TRBV27 to TRBJ1-2, with D tentatively TRBD1 (6 bases). The CDR3 covers 15 residues. The germline CDR1 and CDR2 sequences are MNHEY and SMNVEV (reference sequence). Trimming took 3 bases from V and 6 from J, leaving 17 bases between them. The DNA of the CDR3 is TGTGCCAGCAGTTTGTCCGGACAGCACCCAGATGGCTACACCTTC. Translating gives CASSLSGQHPDGYTF.

This clonotype was seen only a few times. This chain connects TRBV12-3 or TRBV12-4 to TRBJ2-5; TRBD1 matches 11 bases. The V segment lost 4 bases and the J segment 3 bases; nucleotides outside the gene matches: 7. This CDR3 is built from 16 residues. Written as DNA, the CDR3 is TGTGCCAGCAGTTCCCTTCCGGGACAGGGGGAAGAGACCCAGTACTTC. Protein product: CASSSLPGQGEETQYF.

This clonotype was detected ten times or more. The chain couples TRBV7-8 to TRBJ2-1, with unresolved D. Germline CDR1 and CDR2: SGHVS and FQNEAQ. V gave up 5 bases and J gave up 10 bases, with 9 bases separating them. This CDR3 has 11 residues. The CDR3 here is CASSLLREQFF. CDR3 nucleotide sequence: TGTGCCAGCAGCCTCTTAAGGGAGCAGTTCTTC. Complete variable domain (other parts from reference TRBV7-8 and TRBJ2-1): GAGVSQSPRYKVAKRGQDVALRCDPISGHVSLFWYQQALGQGPEFLTYFQNEAQLDKSGLPSDRFFAERPEGSVSTLKIQRTQQEDSAVYLCASSLLREQFFGPGTRLTVL.

This chain joins TRBV13 and TRBJ2-5, with D unclear. Trimming took off 2 bases at V and 4 bases at J, with 14 bases between the two ends. This CDR3 comprises 15 residues. Germline CDR1 and CDR2: PRHDT and FYEKMQ (reference sequence). The CDR3 loop is CASSLFAEFGETQYF. The CDR3 DNA reads as TGTGCCAGCAGCTTATTTGCGGAGTTCGGAGAGACCCAGTACTTC.

The chain recombines TRBV13 with TRBJ2-2; 13 bases match TRBD2. This CDR3 is built from 19 residues. Germline CDR1 reads PRHDT; CDR2 reads FYEKMQ (reference sequence). The trim removed 4 bases at V and 4 bases at J, leaving 12 bases unmatched. The CDR3 DNA follows: TGTGCCAGCAGCTCGGCCCTGACTAGCGGGAGGTGGGGCACCGGGGAGCTGTTTTTT. It codes for CASSSALTSGRWGTGELFF.